The 15 T cell receptor beta chains below come from one sample, sequenced in a study of T cells in Graves' hyperthyroidism and ophthalmopathy. The investigators amplified TCR beta CDR3 regions from RNA transcripts. The HTBI primer set drove a first-round RT-PCR of the TCR CDR3. Each CDR3 protein is one row after TCRdb ran MiXCR on the multiplex PCR reads. The sample carries about 320,000 distinct CDR3 sequences, around a sixth recorded once. Sequenced: blood. The receptors here all came from a man younger than 40 with Graves' hyperthyroidism.

The rearrangement joins TRBV7-3 to TRBJ2-1; D gene unclear. V was pared by 6 bases and J by 10 bases, with 19 bases between. Germline loops: CDR1 SGHTA, CDR2 FQGTGA. The CDR3 totals 14 residues. DNA for the CDR3: TGTGCCAGCAGTGACGGACGGAGTTCTTGGGAGCAGTTCTTC. Protein product: CASSDGRSSWEQFF.

This clonotype has ten or more counts. This chain connects TRBV28 to TRBJ2-3; D may be TRBD1 or TRBD2 (6 bases each). The CDR3 extends over 19 amino acids. Germline assignment: CDR1 MDHEN and CDR2 SYDVKM. V was clipped by 8 bases and J by 0 bases, with 27 bases between them. The CDR3 protein is CASSGEWGAGPSSTDTQYF. In DNA form, the CDR3 reads TGTGCCAGCTCCGGGGAATGGGGGGCAGGGCCCTCTAGCACAGATACGCAGTATTTT.

This clonotype was seen many times. V gene TRBV7-3 combines with J gene TRBJ2-7; possible D gene TRBD1, 5 bases. Germline V lookup: CDR1 SGHTA, CDR2 FQGTGA. This CDR3 has 14 residues. V lost 5 bases and J 1 base, leaving 12 bases between the germline ends. CDR3 protein: CASSPKGRSYEQYF. As DNA, the CDR3 is TGTGCCAGCAGCCCTAAGGGGCGGTCCTACGAGCAGTACTTC.

This clonotype came up many times. The V and J genes are TRBV2 and TRBJ2-1, with D maybe TRBD2 (6 bases). Trimming removed 5 bases at V and 5 bases at J, with 10 bases between. The germline CDR1 and CDR2 sequences are SNHLY and FYNNEI. This CDR3 has 13 amino acids. In nucleotides, the CDR3 is TGTGCCAGCAGTCGGGAGAGGAACAATGAGCAGTTCTTC. Translation: CASSRERNNEQFF.

The chain uses TRBV19 and TRBJ1-5; 9 nucleotides match TRBD1. Per germline, CDR1 LNHDA and CDR2 SQIVND (reference sequence). CDR3 size: 15 residues. The V and J ends lost 3 bases and 7 bases, in that order; junction bases with no gene match: 7. This chain's CDR3 is CASSITDRGGQPQHF. In DNA, the CDR3 is TGTGCCAGTAGTATTACGGACAGGGGAGGACAGCCCCAGCATTTT.

This clonotype was counted ten times or more. The chain carries TRBV20-1 and TRBJ2-7, with D perhaps assigned TRBD1 or TRBD2 (5 bases each). Trimming removed 6 bases from V and 0 bases from J, with 12 bases in between. This CDR3 is 13 amino acids long. Germline V gene lookup returns CDR1 DFQATT and CDR2 SNEGSKA (reference sequence). The CDR3 sequence is CSAQGDLSYEQYF. The CDR3 DNA is TGCAGTGCCCAGGGAGACCTCTCCTACGAGCAGTACTTC.

The V call is TRBV19, the J call TRBJ1-6; 8 bases agree with TRBD1. The germline gives CDR1 LNHDA, CDR2 SQIVND (reference sequence). V lost 7 bases and J lost 0; bases outside the gene matches: 8. This CDR3 is built from 17 residues. The CDR3 spells CASTAGTGLSYNSPLHF. The CDR3 DNA reads as TGTGCCAGTACCGCCGGGACAGGCCTCTCCTATAATTCACCCCTCCACTTT.

The J gene is TRBJ1-6, the V gene TRBV5-8; no clear D gene. V lost 0 bases and J lost 10, with 14 bases in between. Per the germline V gene, CDR1 is SGHTS and CDR2 is YDEGEE. The CDR3 consists of 15 residues. The CDR3 sequence is CASSLAPRRSSPLHF. As DNA, the CDR3 is TGTGCCAGCAGCTTGGCGCCGCGGAGGAGCTCACCCCTCCACTTT.

This clonotype is a singleton in its sample. The chain links TRBV7-9 to TRBJ1-1; D call uncertain. V was cut by 8 bases and J by 3 bases, with 10 bases left in between. The length of the CDR3 is 12 residues. Germline lookup yields CDR1 SEHNR and CDR2 FQNEAQ (reference sequence). The CDR3 reads CASGTVDTEAFF. The CDR3 DNA sequence: TGTGCCAGCGGAACAGTCGACACTGAAGCTTTCTTT.

The V and J genes are TRBV29-1 and TRBJ1-1; D gene unclear. CDR1 and CDR2 from the germline V gene are SQVTM and ANQGSEA. The CDR3 loop spans 13 amino acids. V dropped 4 bases and J dropped 0 bases, with 9 bases sitting between them. In DNA, the CDR3 is TGCAGCGTTGCACAGATCTTGAACACTGAAGCTTTCTTT. This encodes CSVAQILNTEAFF.

The chain combines TRBV12-3 or TRBV12-4 with TRBJ1-6, with D uncertain. CDR3 length equals 12 residues. V was trimmed by 6 bases and J by 6 bases, leaving 6 bases between them. CDR3 coding DNA: TGTGCCAGCAGATACTTTAATTCACCCCTCCACTTT. This encodes CASRYFNSPLHF.

The V gene is TRBV20-1, the J gene TRBJ2-7, with a tentative D call TRBD1 (6 bases). Germline V lookup: CDR1 DFQATT, CDR2 SNEGSKA (reference sequence). This CDR3 comprises 12 residues. The V end lost 6 bases, the J end lost 3 bases, and 12 bases lay between the germline ends. The CDR3, as DNA: TGCAGTGCCACCCGACAGGACTACGAGCAGTACTTC. Encoded protein: CSATRQDYEQYF.

This clonotype was counted many times. The V gene is TRBV3-1, the J gene TRBJ1-1, with D possibly being TRBD1 (5 bases). The CDR3 length is 16 residues. Trimming left V 6 bases short and J 5 bases short, with 22 bases between. Germline loops: CDR1 LGHDT, CDR2 YNNKEL (reference sequence). CDR3 DNA sequence: TGTGCCAGCAGTCAAATCTCGGCAGGGACGGGTACTGAAGCTTTCTTT. Translation gives CASSQISAGTGTEAFF.

Many counts were recorded for this clonotype. The CDR3 sequence: CAMGSPTPAEAFF. CDR3 DNA: TGTGCAATGGGGAGTCCGACCCCCGCTGAAGCTTTCTTT. The rearrangement joins TRBV10-3 to TRBJ1-1; D unresolved. The CDR3 extends over 13 amino acids. Germline V CDR1 and CDR2: ENHRY, SYGVKD.

The rearrangement joins TRBV12-3 or TRBV12-4 to TRBJ1-5, with 10 bases identical to TRBD1. V dropped 10 bases and J dropped 1; count of bases not matched to a gene: 7. The CDR3 is made up of 15 amino acids. This CDR3 is CATIDRGLSNQPQHF. CDR3 coding DNA: TGTGCCACCATAGACAGGGGGCTCAGCAATCAGCCCCAGCATTTT.